Following are 8 T cell receptor beta chains from one sample sequenced in a study of regulatory T cells in long-lasting Graves disease. As to time point: newly diagnosed GD, antithyroid drugs for less than 3 months. Scientists built the TCR library using RNA that was extracted from PBMCs. TCR beta libraries were built with iRepertoire HTBI primers and Arm-PCR of CDR3 regions. TCRdb used MiXCR to reprocess the multiplex PCR reads, holding one entry per CDR3 protein. The sample shows more than 350,000 distinct CDR3 sequences, more than 13% of them seen only once. These data were likewise used in another study, on T cells in Graves' hyperthyroidism and ophthalmopathy.

This specimen was peripheral blood mononuclear cells (PBMCs), taken at new diagnosis, from a patient treated with antithyroid drugs. Receptor source: a young woman with Graves disease.

This clonotype has ten or more counts. The CDR3 reads CASSSNQGANYGYTF. The CDR3 DNA follows: TGCGCCAGCAGCTCAAACCAGGGGGCGAACTATGGCTACACCTTC. V is TRBV5-1 and J is TRBJ1-2; 8 nucleotides align to TRBD1. CDR3 length: 15 residues. Germline CDR1 is SGHRS and CDR2 is YFSETQ. V was pared by 3 bases and J by 2 bases, with 6 bases of the junction left unmatched.

The V and J genes are TRBV3-1 and TRBJ1-5, with D perhaps TRBD1 (6 bases). CDR3 length: 15 residues. Germline CDR1 reads LGHDT; CDR2 reads YNNKEL (reference sequence). With 5 bases removed from V and 0 bases from J, the gap between germline ends came to 11 bases. The CDR3 reads CASSAGTSSNQPQHF. CDR3 bases: TGTGCCAGCAGCGCCGGGACAAGTAGCAATCAGCCCCAGCATTTT.

This clonotype has at least ten counts. V is TRBV4-1 and J is TRBJ2-7; TRBD1 aligns across 7 bases. The V segment lost 0 bases and the J segment 0 bases; nucleotides outside the gene matches: 5. Germline-derived CDR1 and CDR2 are MGHRA and YSYEKL. The CDR3 is 16 amino acids. The CDR3, as DNA: TGCGCCAGCAGCCAAGACCCGGGACAGAGCTCCTACGAGCAGTACTTC. Translating gives CASSQDPGQSSYEQYF.

This clonotype was seen many times. The rearrangement uses TRBV7-8 and TRBJ2-1; TRBD2 matches 9 bases. Germline CDR1 reads SGHVS; CDR2 reads FQNEAQ. The trim removed 5 bases at V and 2 bases at J, leaving 4 bases unmatched. The CDR3 runs 15 residues. Here the CDR3 DNA reads TGTGCCAGCAGCCGTCTAGCGGGAACCTACAATGAGCAGTTCTTC. Encoded protein: CASSRLAGTYNEQFF. Supplemented by reference TRBV7-8 and TRBJ2-1, the full variable domain reads GAGVSQSPRYKVAKRGQDVALRCDPISGHVSLFWYQQALGQGPEFLTYFQNEAQLDKSGLPSDRFFAERPEGSVSTLKIQRTQQEDSAVYLCASSRLAGTYNEQFFGPGTRLTVL.

This clonotype was observed a few times. The rearrangement uses TRBV20-1 and TRBJ1-1; D unresolved. Trimming removed 3 bases at V and 1 base at J, with 12 bases between. Germline-derived CDR1 and CDR2 are DFQATT and SNEGSKA (reference sequence). The CDR3 has 14 amino acids. The CDR3 nucleotides are TGCAGTGCTAGGGACCTGGCAGGGAACACTGAAGCTTTCTTT. Residues: CSARDLAGNTEAFF.

This clonotype has more than one count but fewer than ten. The J gene is TRBJ2-7, the V gene TRBV28; 7 nucleotides line up with TRBD1. The CDR3 contains 16 residues. Looked up from germline, CDR1 is MDHEN and CDR2 is SYDVKM. V was pared by 4 bases and J by 2 bases, with 11 bases of the junction left unmatched. The CDR3 region has the DNA TGTGCCAGCAGTTCCCAGACAGGGCCGCATACCTACGAGCAGTACTTC. The encoded protein is CASSSQTGPHTYEQYF.

There are a few counts of this clonotype. The V call is TRBV19, the J call TRBJ2-7; the match to TRBD1 covers 8 bases. With V trimmed by 6 bases and J by 0 bases, 4 bases remained unmatched. The CDR3 is 14 amino acids. Germline CDR1 LNHDA, CDR2 SQIVND (reference sequence). The CDR3 region is CASSTGTGSYEQYF. As DNA, the CDR3 is TGTGCCAGTAGCACCGGGACAGGCTCCTACGAGCAGTACTTC.

Comment on this clonotype: Given a far larger clone just one base away, this is likely a sequencing read error. This chain connects TRBV11-2 to TRBJ2-5; unclear D gene. The end of the DNA aligns better with TRBJ2-1, so the J call may be wrong. CDR3 size: 13 residues. The V gene's germline CDR1 is SGHAT and CDR2 FQNNGV. CDR3 DNA sequence: TGTGCCAGCGTCAGAACGTACAGCAATGAGCAGTTCTTC. Amino acid sequence: CASVRTYSNEQFF.